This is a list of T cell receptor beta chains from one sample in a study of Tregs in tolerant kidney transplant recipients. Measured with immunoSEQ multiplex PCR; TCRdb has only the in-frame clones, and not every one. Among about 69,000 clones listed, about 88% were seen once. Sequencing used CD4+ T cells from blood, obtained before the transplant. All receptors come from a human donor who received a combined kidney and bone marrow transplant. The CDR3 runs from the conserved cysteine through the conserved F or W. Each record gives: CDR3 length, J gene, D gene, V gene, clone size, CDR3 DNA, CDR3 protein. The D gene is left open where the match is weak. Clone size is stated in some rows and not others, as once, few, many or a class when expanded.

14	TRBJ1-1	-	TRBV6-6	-	TGTGCCAGCAGTTACTCTTCAGTGAACACTGAAGCTTTCTTT	CASSYSSVNTEAFF
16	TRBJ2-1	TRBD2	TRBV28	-	TGTGCCAGCAGTGATACCGGGACTAGCTCTTTTCGTAAGCAGTTCTTC	CASSDTGTSSFRKQFF
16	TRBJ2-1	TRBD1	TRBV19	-	TGTGCCAGCCGGACCGGGGGACAGGGGTCCTACAATGAGCAGTTCTTC	CASRTGGQGSYNEQFF
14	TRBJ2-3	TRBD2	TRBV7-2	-	TGTGCCAGCAGCTTTCGGGAGGGCCGGGATACGCAGTATTTT	CASSFREGRDTQYF
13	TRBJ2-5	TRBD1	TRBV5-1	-	TGCGCCAGCAGCCTTACAGGGGAAGAGACCCAGTACTTC	CASSLTGEETQYF
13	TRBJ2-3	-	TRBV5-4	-	TGTGCCAGCAGCTCTGCGGGGACAGATACGCAGTATTTT	CASSSAGTDTQYF
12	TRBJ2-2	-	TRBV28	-	TGTGCCAGCAGTTCATCCCCCGGGGAGCTGTTTTTT	CASSSSPGELFF
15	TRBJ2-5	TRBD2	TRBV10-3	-	TGTGCCATCAGTGAGGGGGGAGGGGCTCAAGAGACCCAGTACTTC	CAISEGGGAQETQYF
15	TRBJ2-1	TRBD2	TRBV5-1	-	TGCGCCAGCAGCTATAGCGGGAGCTCCTACAATGAGCAGTTCTTC	CASSYSGSSYNEQFF
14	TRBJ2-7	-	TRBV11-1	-	TGTGCCAGCAGCCCCGGGACTGATTCCTACGAGCAGTACTTC	CASSPGTDSYEQYF
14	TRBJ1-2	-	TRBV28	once	TGTGCCAGCACCCCTGCGGCAGGGTTAGGGGGCTACACCTTC	CASTPAAGLGGYTF